This T cell receptor (beta chain) came from a study of blood T cell repertoires in COVID-19. Study context: The origin of the acute and convalescent COVID-19 samples was the United States, Italy and Spain. T cells, B-cell-depleted T cells, or PBMCs supplied cDNA or gDNA.

In the source study's methods: Counts of nucleated cells, estimated from reference gene primer amplification, were obtained. Only in-frame clones appear in the TCRdb table, and some are missing; sequencing was by immunoSEQ multiplex PCR. D and trimming were read from the DNA, whereas the V and J calls and clone size are those reported in that table. The sample consists of 95,000 to 150,000 clones, about four fifths of them appearing once. The V gene lost 5 bases and the J gene lost 0 bases, with 12 bases spanning the gap. Germline lookup yields CDR1 LNHDA and CDR2 SQIVND (reference sequence). The CDR3 has 15 residues.

The origin of this receptor is a man in his 60s with active or convalescent COVID-19. Sequenced sample: peripheral blood. V and J are TRBV19 and TRBJ2-3, with a weak D call TRBD1 (5 bases). This CDR3 reads CASSLRQRSTDTQYF. CDR3 bases: TGTGCCAGTAGTCTACGACAGCGAAGCACAGATACGCAGTATTTT.